This T cell receptor beta chain was sequenced for a study of blood T cell repertoires in COVID-19. The CDR3 extends over 15 amino acids. Germline V gene sequence: CDR1 MDHEN, CDR2 SYDVKM. V gave up 3 bases and J gave up 4 bases; unmatched junction bases: 9. Sequencing used immunoSEQ multiplex PCR; TCRdb keeps in-frame clones, though not all of them. The data contain 90,000 to 140,000 clones, 80% to 85% of them singletons. This TCR derives from a man aged 80 or over with acute or convalescent COVID-19. The sequenced sample was peripheral blood. The rearrangement joins TRBV28 to TRBJ2-7; 7 nucleotides align to TRBD2. CDR3 residues: CASSFTGEGRYEQYF. In DNA, the CDR3 is TGTGCCAGCAGTTTTACGGGGGAGGGCCGGTACGAGCAGTACTTC. The complete variable domain, with remaining parts taken from reference TRBV28 and TRBJ2-7, reads DVKVTQSSRYLVKRTGEKVFLECVQDMDHENMFWYRQDPGLGLRLIYFSYDVKMKEKGDIPEGYSVSREKKERFSLILESASTNQTSMYLCASSFTGEGRYEQYFGPGTRLTVT.